This TCR beta chain was sequenced for a study of cytomegalovirus exposure and HLA in healthy donors (dated by TCRdb to about 2017). About the investigation overall: An earlier analysis of some 600 of the donors reported approximately 280 Gb of sequence data and around 100 million unique TCR beta sequences obtained from approximately 180 million T cells. An early release that covered 640 HLA-typed donors contained 250 to 350 gigabases of sequencing data and approximately 85 million unique TCR sequences. Of the roughly 400 genotyped donors, roughly 80% fell in the genetic ancestry cluster associated with self-reported Caucasian donors. The study aimed to test whether cataloging public T cell receptors could reveal signatures of past pathogen exposure. Using immunosequencing, the study profiled T cell repertoires from about 620 subjects and related those repertoires to cytomegalovirus serostatus. Along with the roughly 710-subject first cohort, a separate validation cohort of over 90 different subjects was used. High-throughput TCR immunosequencing, statistical association of individual TCRs with disease status, and machine learning were combined to predict cytomegalovirus infection status. A later analysis re-analyzed previously published TCR beta repertoires from 666 donors and added high-resolution HLA genotyping to study TCR occurrence patterns. Rather than using new phenotypic data, the later analysis identified candidate immune exposures from TCR beta sequences and from how often those sequences occurred across donors. An earlier analysis of more than 450 of the donors used high-throughput TCR beta sequencing to judge whether each TCR beta V gene segment behaved as functional or pseudogenic. Donor age, sex, ethnicity and CMV serostatus were compiled together with the repertoire data. A later genetic analysis took genome-wide SNP genotypes for about 55% of the roughly 670 donors and used that subset as a discovery cohort. Every repertoire in the discovery cohort had been generated on one and the same sequencing platform. HLA typing covered class I and class II loci at four-digit resolution. The number of donors typed differed by locus, with about 629-630 for A, B, C, DRB1 and DQB1, around 560 for DQA1, 606 for DPA1, and approximately 470 for DPB1. Roughly 5 DR-DQ haplotypes were treated as single units for association and clustering because of strong linkage in the cohort. Across approximately 400 genotyped donors of the cohort, an average of about 220,000 unique TCR beta nucleotide sequences per donor were sequenced, and around 20% of those sequences were non-productive.

General findings and caveats noted by the study authors: Sequencing depth was assumed to be roughly uniform across donors in the presence/absence analyses, though that assumption may not hold. In a later analysis, the rate of TCR association differed among HLA loci, with DRB1 alleles having the most associated TCRs and HLA-C alleles having the fewest. Most TCR sequences were observed very rarely across donors, whereas some public TCRs were present in many individuals. In an earlier analysis of about 600 of the donors, most TCR beta V segments appeared in productive rearrangements about 87% or about 30% of the time, broadly matching IMGT annotations. A group of highly shared sequence variants was considered likely to be a technical artifact of the sequencing pipeline. At a false discovery rate of 0.05, a later analysis linked around 17,000 TCR beta sequences to specific HLA alleles. Three of the identified cytomegalovirus-associated TCR beta chains were confirmed in vitro to be specific for cytomegalovirus antigens. Approximately 18 rarely observed V segments, including chromosome 9 orphons, were excluded from the earlier analysis of several hundred of the donors because counts were too low. Strong co-occurrence of HLA alleles, especially DR and DQ, made assigning TCR associations to individual alleles difficult. A further reported finding was that TCR beta sequences accurately predicted the HLA-A and HLA-B alleles for most subjects in the first cohort. In a later analysis, HLA-associated TCR beta chains showed more clonal expansion and lower generation probabilities than non-associated chains that were equally common. Compared with the 666-donor mean, donors in an Asian-associated ancestry cluster had fewer N-insertions in productive TCRs, according to a later genetic analysis. A total of 150 to 200 TCR beta chains were listed by the study as associated with cytomegalovirus. This cohort had only TCR beta chains sequenced, and the lack of alpha or paired-chain data limited which features could be detected. In a later analysis, several top co-occurrence clusters were reported to appear linked to parvovirus B19, influenza, CMV and Epstein-Barr virus. The classifier was reported to diagnose cytomegalovirus status with high specificity and sensitivity in both the original cohort and the validation cohort. The only immune exposure information available for the cohort was CMV serostatus. Because some donors lacked HLA typing at each locus, the association tests relied only on the typed subset. A later analysis found that most CMV-associated TCR beta chains appeared HLA-restricted, with HLA associations seemingly driven largely by CMV exposure. It was suggested by the authors that the approach could potentially be generalized to other disease states and immunological phenotypes. Some IMGT-functional V segments, including TRBV6-2 and TRBV6-3, could not be distinguished by the 87-base-pair reads and were therefore excluded. Correlated functional status among segregating V segments might reflect linkage disequilibrium, but an unknown experimental factor could not be ruled out. A later genetic analysis associated a missense DCLRE1C variant with V-gene and J-gene trimming of TCR beta chains, and an independent cohort replicated the association.

The cohort was made up of hundreds of healthy bone marrow donors. Cohort members were all nominally healthy when sampled, although unrecorded immune exposures were likely present. The donor was CMV seropositive and belonged to the group of 250 to 350 seropositive cohort members. Each donor provided a peripheral blood sample, and peripheral blood mononuclear cells were used for TCR beta sequencing. Genomic DNA extraction from the blood cell samples was performed with the Qiagen DNeasy Blood Extraction Kit. The CDR3 measures 14 amino acids from cysteine to phenylalanine. Of the read, only the CDR3 DNA is kept; its 42 bases are in frame from base 1. Based on the germline V gene, the CDR1 and CDR2 sequences are MGHDK and SYGVNS. About this clone: Its antigen is still unknown.

Receptor amplification or capture employed the immunoSEQ multiplex PCR assay. For the multiplex PCR, a mixture combining 60 forward primers for TCR Vbeta segments and 13 reverse primers for TCR Jbeta segments was used. A multiplex PCR assay on genomic DNA amplified the CDR3 region of rearranged TCR beta genes. Amplified TCR beta libraries were sequenced as 87-base-pair reads on the Illumina HiSeq System. In the paper's pipeline: In a later analysis, around 80 million unique TCR beta chains were counted across the roughly 610 repertoires, and some 10 million of these chains were shared by at least two donors. Raw reads were error-corrected and collapsed into unique sequences by a nearest-neighbor algorithm in which closely related sequences were merged to remove PCR and sequencing errors. CDR3 sequences were aligned to IMGT reference sequences to assign V, D and J gene segments. For a sequence to be retained, a match of at least six nucleotides to both a V gene segment and a J gene segment was required. Rearrangements were called productive when the CDR3 lacked stop codons and stayed in frame with V and J; all others were non-productive. Following IMGT convention, CDR3 was defined as the stretch from the second conserved V-encoded cysteine up to the conserved J-encoded phenylalanine. The earlier analysis of about 530 of the donors excluded any sequence lacking an unambiguous match to a single V gene segment. In an earlier analysis of a few hundred of the donors, V segments were called functional above 56.7% productive rearrangements and were called segregating when the between-donor standard deviation exceeded 5%. A statistical classification framework was built to diagnose cytomegalovirus status from the catalog of TCR beta chain sequences. In a later analysis, V and J genes were assigned by comparing TCR nucleotide sequences against IMGT/GENE-DB human TR gene sequences. The TCRdist pipeline was used in a later analysis to assign CDR3 sequences and most-parsimonious VDJ recombination scenarios. In a later analysis, every TCR beta chain was defined by the combination of its CDR3 amino acid sequence and its V-gene family, and reads without a unique V-gene family were dropped. As a way to deal with suspected cross-contamination and a sequencing artifact, a later analysis dropped roughly 600 nucleotide sequences that were highly shared and had low generation probability. In a later analysis, a clonal expansion index was calculated for each public chain from normalized within-repertoire ranks of inferred template counts. A later analysis computed generation probabilities with a VDJ recombination model fitted to out-of-frame rearrangements, and checked the results against IGoR. A later analysis scored TCR-TCR, TCR-HLA and TCR-CMV co-occurrence with hypergeometric tests, applying a repertoire-size bias correction to TCR pairs. A later analysis estimated false discovery rates by permuting HLA or CMV assignments 20 times. A later analysis grouped co-occurring TCRs with DBSCAN, adding TCRdist sequence similarity when clustering within HLA-allele-positive subsets. Repertoires with fewer than 30,000 or more than 120,000 public chains were left out of co-occurrence clustering, as were about five repertoires with anomalous nucleotide sharing. The clones in this table, taken by TCRdb from immuneACCESS, are in-frame only. Not every clone is retained; where verified, under half of the shortfall comes from an unresolved V gene, and the cause of the rest is unknown. V, J and clone size reflect that table, while D and trimming were determined from the DNA. For this sample, the table gives just over 200,000 clones. The top ten constitute more than 0.95% of the sample.

Sequencing used PBMCs. This sequence originates from a girl aged 2 to 9 in good health and CMV-seropositive. Recombination connected TRBV25-1 to TRBJ2-5; 7 nucleotides in the junction match TRBD1. The last part of the DNA fits TRBJ2-7 better; the J call may be wrong. The DNA sequence is TGTGCCAGCAGTTCCGGGACAGACCACTACGAGCAGTACTTC. It translates as CASSSGTDHYEQYF.